These 3 T cell receptor beta chains were sequenced from one sample in a study of CD8 T cells in Susac syndrome. cDNA came from about 0.46 to 1 ug RNA primed by random hexamers. TCRdb re-called the immunoSEQ multiplex PCR reads with MiXCR, one entry per CDR3 protein. The sample records nearly 200,000 distinct CDR3 sequences, 90% to 95% being singletons. Source material: CD4+ T cells from PBMCs. These receptors all stem from a human donor with multiple sclerosis.

V and J are TRBV5-1 and TRBJ2-1, with TRBD2 matching over 9 bases. The CDR3 contains 17 residues. The V segment lost 4 bases and the J segment 1 base; nucleotides outside the gene matches: 9. The germline V gene encodes CDR1 SGHRS and CDR2 YFSETQ. CDR3 residues: CASSPTGTSRSYNEQFF. The DNA of the CDR3 is TGCGCCAGCAGCCCGACCGGGACTAGCAGGTCCTACAATGAGCAGTTCTTC.

The chain links TRBV14 to TRBJ2-5; 14 nucleotides agree with TRBD2. In germline, CDR1 is SGHDN, CDR2 FVKESK. V lost 3 bases, J lost 4 bases, and 4 bases stayed unmatched. This CDR3 spans 16 amino acids. The CDR3 spells CASSHRTSGRRETQYF. CDR3 nucleotides: TGTGCCAGCAGCCACCGGACTAGCGGGAGGCGAGAGACCCAGTACTTC. The whole variable domain, remainder taken from reference TRBV14 and TRBJ2-5, is EAGVTQFPSHSVIEKGQTVTLRCDPISGHDNLYWYRRVMGKEIKFLLHFVKESKQDESGMPNNRFLAERTGGTYSTLKVQPAELEDSGVYFCASSHRTSGRRETQYFGPGTRLLVL.

The chain carries TRBV29-1 and TRBJ1-2; a possible D gene is TRBD1 (5 bases). The CDR3 has 13 residues. Germline loops: CDR1 SQVTM, CDR2 ANQGSEA. V lost 4 bases to trimming and J lost 6 bases, with 15 bases between them. CDR3 sequence reads: CSVGGGGVNGYTF. DNA of the CDR3: TGCAGCGTTGGCGGGGGTGGTGTAAATGGCTACACCTTC.